A selection of T cell receptor beta chains follows, all from one sample in a study of cytomegalovirus exposure and HLA in healthy donors. Clones were read by immunoSEQ multiplex PCR, and TCRdb kept only the in-frame ones, dropping some. Among about 200,000 clones listed, over 65% were seen once. Sequenced input: PBMCs. The receptors here all came from a woman aged 30 to 39 in good health and CMV-seronegative. Both conserved end residues are part of each CDR3. The D gene is left open where the match is weak. Not all rows give a size; the values are once, few, many and, for expanded clones, a class.

clone_size,v_call,d_call,j_call,cdr3_aa,cdr3_nt
NA,TRBV4-1,NA,TRBJ2-3,CASSQAGQLAVGDTQYF,TGCGCCAGCAGCCAAGCCGGGCAGCTAGCCGTGGGGGATACGCAGTATTTT
NA,TRBV7-9,NA,TRBJ1-1,CASSPGGAGEAFF,TGTGCCAGCAGCCCAGGCGGGGCAGGAGAAGCTTTCTTT
NA,TRBV27,TRBD1,TRBJ1-1,CASSSLQGTGTEAFF,TGTGCCAGCAGTTCATTACAGGGGACCGGGACTGAAGCTTTCTTT
NA,TRBV10-1,NA,TRBJ1-1,CASSEFGEGTEAFF,TGCGCCAGCAGTGAGTTTGGGGAGGGCACTGAAGCTTTCTTT
once,TRBV4-2,NA,TRBJ2-1,CASSQEDSTGNEQFF,TGTGCCAGCAGCCAAGAAGACTCCACCGGCAATGAGCAGTTCTTC
NA,TRBV19,NA,TRBJ1-5,CASSIEDNGQPQHF,TGTGCCAGTAGTATCGAGGACAATGGCCAGCCCCAGCATTTT
NA,TRBV9,NA,TRBJ1-2,CASSPRTGYGYTF,TGTGCCAGCAGCCCTAGAACGGGCTATGGCTACACCTTC
NA,TRBV5-1,TRBD2,TRBJ2-3,CASSLRSSGDDTQYF,TGCGCCAGCAGCCTTCGATCGAGCGGGGACGATACGCAGTATTTT
NA,TRBV5-1,NA,TRBJ1-5,CASSPGWSSNQPQHF,TGCGCCAGCAGCCCCGGATGGAGTAGCAATCAGCCCCAGCATTTT
NA,TRBV25-1,TRBD1,TRBJ2-7,CASRRQGDYEQYF,TGTGCCAGCAGACGACAGGGTGACTACGAGCAGTACTTC
NA,TRBV10-3,NA,TRBJ2-3,CAGMGGADDTDTQYF,TGTGCCGGGATGGGGGGGGCAGATGACACAGATACGCAGTATTTT
NA,TRBV6-5,NA,TRBJ2-2,CASSYSRLNTGELFF,TGTGCCAGCAGTTACTCGCGGCTGAACACCGGGGAGCTGTTTTTT
NA,TRBV5-6,TRBD2,TRBJ2-2,CASSLRRLAENTGELFF,TGTGCCAGCAGCTTAAGGCGGCTAGCGGAGAACACCGGGGAGCTGTTTTTT
few,TRBV15,NA,TRBJ2-7,CATSRRLGSSSYEQYF,TGTGCCACCAGCAGACGACTAGGTTCCAGCTCCTACGAGCAGTACTTC
NA,TRBV15,TRBD1,TRBJ2-7,CATSRDPRTGGREQYF,TGTGCCACCAGCAGAGATCCAAGGACAGGGGGTCGGGAGCAGTACTTC
NA,TRBV7-9,NA,TRBJ2-7,CASSLGIRVEQYF,TGTGCCAGCAGCTTGGGGATCAGGGTCGAGCAGTACTTC
NA,TRBV16,TRBD2,TRBJ2-3,CASSLGLAGVTDTQYF,TGTGCCAGCAGCCTGGGACTAGCGGGAGTCACAGATACGCAGTATTTT
NA,TRBV4-2,TRBD1,TRBJ2-7,CASSPGTGAYEQYF,TGTGCCAGCAGCCCCGGGACAGGGGCCTACGAGCAGTACTTC
NA,TRBV5-1,NA,TRBJ2-7,CASSRPGIEGYEQYF,TGCGCCAGCAGCCGACCGGGAATCGAAGGCTACGAGCAGTACTTC
NA,TRBV27,TRBD1,TRBJ2-7,CASSPGTGCEQYF,TGTGCCAGCAGTCCCGGGACAGGGTGCGAGCAGTACTTC
NA,TRBV5-1,NA,TRBJ1-2,CASSLESPNYGYTF,TGCGCCAGCAGCTTGGAATCTCCTAACTATGGCTACACCTTC
NA,TRBV28,NA,TRBJ2-7,CASSSPNRYSYEQYF,TGTGCCAGCAGTTCCCCGAACCGGTACTCATACGAGCAGTACTTC
NA,TRBV29-1,NA,TRBJ1-4,CSVGRPNEKLFF,TGCAGCGTTGGTCGTCCCAATGAAAAACTGTTTTTT
once,TRBV9,NA,TRBJ2-7,CASSVGPTTYEQYF,TGTGCCAGCAGCGTAGGTCCGACAACCTACGAGCAGTACTTC
NA,TRBV6-4,NA,TRBJ1-5,CASSDDRHNQPQHF,TGTGCCAGCAGTGACGACAGACACAATCAGCCCCAGCATTTT
few,TRBV5-1,TRBD2,TRBJ2-5,CASSLVLAGNQETQYF,TGCGCCAGCAGCTTGGTGCTAGCGGGGAATCAAGAGACCCAGTACTTC
NA,TRBV27,NA,TRBJ1-2,CASMTGGYGYTF,TGTGCCAGCATGACAGGCGGTTATGGCTACACCTTC
NA,TRBV2,TRBD1,TRBJ2-3,CASRDRATAGPWGTDTQYF,TGTGCCAGTCGGGACAGGGCAACGGCGGGGCCCTGGGGCACAGATACGCAGTATTTT
few,TRBV5-4,TRBD1,TRBJ2-7,CASSSPGQLTYEQYF,TGTGCCAGCAGCTCGCCGGGACAGCTTACCTACGAGCAGTACTTC
NA,TRBV5-1,TRBD2,TRBJ2-7,CASSPGGEPGLNEQYF,TGCGCCAGCAGCCCGGGGGGGGAACCAGGGCTCAACGAGCAGTACTTC
NA,TRBV7-9,TRBD1,TRBJ2-7,CASSLNRGRSEQYF,TGTGCCAGCAGCTTAAACAGGGGACGGTCGGAGCAGTACTTC
NA,TRBV19,NA,TRBJ2-7,CASKAQRSSYEQYF,TGTGCCAGTAAGGCCCAGCGGAGCTCCTACGAGCAGTACTTC
NA,TRBV7-2,TRBD1,TRBJ1-6,CASSSDRRSPLHF,TGTGCCAGCAGCTCGGACAGGCGGTCACCCCTCCACTTT
few,TRBV5-1,NA,TRBJ2-7,CASSLTQSYEQYF,TGCGCCAGCAGCTTGACACAGTCCTACGAGCAGTACTTC
NA,TRBV7-2,NA,TRBJ2-7,CASSLFSDFYEQYF,TGTGCCAGCAGCTTATTTAGCGATTTCTACGAGCAGTACTTC
NA,TRBV6-5,NA,TRBJ2-1,CASSQSGFKDNEQFF,TGTGCCAGCAGTCAAAGCGGTTTTAAGGACAATGAGCAGTTCTTC
NA,TRBV6-4,NA,TRBJ2-1,CASSSSPGGSHNEQFF,TGTGCCAGCAGTAGTTCGCCCGGGGGTAGCCACAATGAGCAGTTCTTC
NA,TRBV7-6,TRBD2,TRBJ2-7,CASSLAGGSYEQYF,TGTGCCAGCAGCTTGGCGGGAGGCTCCTACGAGCAGTACTTC
NA,TRBV7-7,NA,TRBJ2-2,CASSLSPGTGELFF,TGTGCCAGCAGCTTATCCCCAGGGACCGGGGAGCTGTTTTTT
NA,TRBV11-2,NA,TRBJ1-2,CASSLAKGEGANYGYTF,TGTGCCAGCAGCTTAGCCAAAGGAGAGGGCGCGAACTATGGCTACACCTTC
NA,TRBV9,TRBD1,TRBJ1-4,CASSAAGGQGGSNEKLFF,TGTGCCAGCAGCGCGGCGGGGGGACAGGGTGGCTCTAATGAAAAACTGTTTTTT
NA,TRBV6-5,NA,TRBJ1-1,CASSYHLITGKTEAFF,TGTGCCAGCAGTTACCATCTTATTACAGGGAAGACTGAAGCTTTCTTT
once,TRBV6-1,NA,TRBJ2-5,CASSQGAQETQYF,TGTGCCAGCAGTCAGGGCGCCCAAGAGACCCAGTACTTC
few,TRBV14,NA,TRBJ2-2,CASSQAQYTGELFF,TGTGCCAGCAGCCAAGCCCAATACACCGGGGAGCTGTTTTTT
NA,TRBV9,TRBD1,TRBJ2-5,CASSATGGGETQYF,TGTGCCAGCAGCGCGACAGGGGGCGGAGAGACCCAGTACTTC
NA,TRBV7-9,NA,TRBJ2-4,CASSLEGQRQKNIQYF,TGTGCCAGCAGCTTAGAAGGACAGCGCCAAAAGAACATTCAGTACTTC
NA,TRBV4-1,NA,TRBJ1-5,CASSQDPKAGAGSNQPQHF,TGCGCCAGCAGCCAAGACCCGAAAGCAGGGGCTGGTAGCAATCAGCCCCAGCATTTT
NA,TRBV7-9,NA,TRBJ2-1,CASSFPEGAYSEQFF,TGTGCCAGCAGCTTCCCCGAAGGGGCCTACAGTGAGCAGTTCTTC
NA,TRBV5-1,NA,TRBJ2-7,CASSLGDTLYEQYF,TGCGCCAGCAGCTTGGGGGACACCCTCTACGAGCAGTACTTC
NA,TRBV5-4,NA,TRBJ1-2,CASSWAATPAYGYTF,TGTGCCAGCAGCTGGGCCGCGACACCTGCTTATGGCTACACCTTC
NA,TRBV27,TRBD1,TRBJ1-2,CASKKRQGPFYGYTF,TGTGCCAGCAAGAAACGACAGGGTCCCTTTTATGGCTACACCTTC
NA,TRBV7-6,NA,TRBJ1-2,CANLNLQGNPGDGYTF,TGTGCCAACCTCAACCTGCAGGGAAACCCAGGGGATGGCTACACCTTC
NA,TRBV28,NA,TRBJ1-2,CASSLSWQGNYGYTF,TGTGCCAGCAGTTTATCTTGGCAGGGAAACTATGGCTACACCTTC
NA,TRBV4-1,NA,TRBJ1-5,CASSRAPRDQPQHF,TGCGCCAGCAGCCGCGCACCCCGGGATCAGCCCCAGCATTTT
NA,TRBV9,NA,TRBJ1-1,CASSPPAGLNTEAFF,TGTGCCAGCAGCCCCCCGGCAGGGTTGAACACTGAAGCTTTCTTT
NA,TRBV10-3,TRBD1,TRBJ2-7,CAISQDRGWPDQYF,TGTGCCATCTCTCAGGACAGGGGGTGGCCGGACCAGTACTTC
NA,TRBV28,TRBD1,TRBJ2-5,CASSLFPETGKIDDKETQYF,TGTGCCAGCAGTTTATTTCCCGAGACAGGGAAAATTGACGACAAAGAGACCCAGTACTTC